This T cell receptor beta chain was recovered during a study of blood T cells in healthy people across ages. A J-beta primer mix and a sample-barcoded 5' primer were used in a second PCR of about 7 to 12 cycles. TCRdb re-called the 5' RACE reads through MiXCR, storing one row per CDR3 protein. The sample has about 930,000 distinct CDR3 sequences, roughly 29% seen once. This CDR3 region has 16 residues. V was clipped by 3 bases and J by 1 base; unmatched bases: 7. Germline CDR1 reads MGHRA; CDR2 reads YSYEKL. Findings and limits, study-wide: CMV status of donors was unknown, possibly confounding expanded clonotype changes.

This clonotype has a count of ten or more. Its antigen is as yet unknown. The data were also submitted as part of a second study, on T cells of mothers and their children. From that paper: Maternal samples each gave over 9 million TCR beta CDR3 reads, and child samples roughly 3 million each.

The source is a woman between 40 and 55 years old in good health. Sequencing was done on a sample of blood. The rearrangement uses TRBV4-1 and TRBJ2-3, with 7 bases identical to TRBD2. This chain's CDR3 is CASSHGILAGTDTQYF. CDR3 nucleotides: TGCGCCAGCAGCCATGGTATCCTAGCGGGCACAGATACGCAGTATTTT.